These T cell receptor beta chains were read from a single sample in a study of beta chain features in type 1 diabetes. Data came from immunoSEQ multiplex PCR; TCRdb stores just in-frame clones and leaves some out. This table has about 900,000 clones, 15% to 20% appearing once. Specimen: naive CD4+ T cells from blood. The receptors stem from a woman younger than 35 in good health. Each CDR3 is given with its conserved first and last residue. Each record gives: CDR3 length, J gene, clone size, V gene, D gene, CDR3 DNA, CDR3 protein. D genes are given only for firm matches. Only part of the rows carry a size: once, few, many, or a class if the clone is expanded.

>13|TRBJ2-1|-|TRBV5-6|TRBD2
TGTGCCAGCAGCTTGGTATTCGGGACTAGCTGGTTCTTC
CASSLVFGTSWFF
>16|TRBJ2-1|-|TRBV7-3|-
TGTGCCAGCAGCCGGACACCCGAGACCTCCTACAATGAGCAGTTCTTC
CASSRTPETSYNEQFF
>14|TRBJ2-1|-|TRBV21-1|-
TGTGCCAGCAGCCGCGATGACGCCGGTTATTCGGAGTTCTTC
CASSRDDAGYSEFF
>17|TRBJ1-2|few|TRBV7-8|-
TGTGCCAGCAGCTTAGCCTTAGGACAGCTTAGTAACTATGGCTACACCTTC
CASSLALGQLSNYGYTF
>13|TRBJ2-7|few|TRBV28|-
TGTGCCAGCAGCCGGGACCCGCAGTACGAGCAGTACTTC
CASSRDPQYEQYF
>15|TRBJ1-2|-|TRBV11-2|TRBD1
TGTGCCAGCAGCTCTAGGGGACAGGGTCACTATGGCTACACCTTC
CASSSRGQGHYGYTF
>15|TRBJ1-1|few|TRBV5-1|TRBD1
TGCGCCAGCAGACCTAGAGACAGGGTATCCTCTGAAGCTTTCTTT
CASRPRDRVSSEAFF
>13|TRBJ2-1|-|TRBV7-2|-
TGTGCCAGCAGCTTAGCGCTAGGTAATGAGCAGTTCTTC
CASSLALGNEQFF
>14|TRBJ2-7|few|TRBV6-1|-
TGTGCCAGCAGCCCTCCCAGGGCGTCCTACGAGCAGTACTTC
CASSPPRASYEQYF
>14|TRBJ2-3|few|TRBV21-1|-
TGTGCCAGCAGCAAGGCAGGGAGCACAGATACGCAGTATTTT
CASSKAGSTDTQYF
>14|TRBJ1-2|-|TRBV5-6|TRBD1
TGTGCCAGCAGCTTGTTCGGACAGGGTAATGGCTACACCTTC
CASSLFGQGNGYTF
>14|TRBJ1-2|-|TRBV15|TRBD1
TGTGCCACCAGCAGAGGACAGGGCGGCTATGGCTACACCTTC
CATSRGQGGYGYTF
>16|TRBJ2-7|-|TRBV6-6|-
TGTGCCAGCAGTCATACCCTTCAGACAGTAGCCTACGAGCAGTACTTC
CASSHTLQTVAYEQYF
>15|TRBJ1-5|-|TRBV7-9|-
TGTGCCAGCAGCTTAGATTTTGGGAGCAATCAGCCCCAGCATTTT
CASSLDFGSNQPQHF
>15|TRBJ2-3|-|TRBV18|TRBD2
TGTGCCAGCTCACTGCTAGCGGGACTCACAGATACGCAGTATTTT
CASSLLAGLTDTQYF
>14|TRBJ2-7|few|TRBV4-2|-
TGTGCCAGCAGCCAAGGGGGCTTGCTCTACGAGCAGTACTTC
CASSQGGLLYEQYF
>15|TRBJ2-5|few|TRBV4-1|TRBD2
TGCGCCAGCAGCCAAGACACTCAGCGGGGGGGGACCCAGTACTTC
CASSQDTQRGGTQYF
>15|TRBJ1-1|-|TRBV7-2|TRBD1
TGTGCCAGCAGCTTCACAGGGGGCCTGAACACTGAAGCTTTCTTT
CASSFTGGLNTEAFF
>15|TRBJ2-2|-|TRBV18|-
TGTGCCAGCTCCCCCCAGGAAGGGAAAACCGGGGAGCTGTTTTTT
CASSPQEGKTGELFF
>16|TRBJ2-1|-|TRBV7-2|-
TGTGCCAGCAGCCGATTCGGGTTAGGCGGCGACAATGAGCAGTTCTTC
CASSRFGLGGDNEQFF
>12|TRBJ1-1|-|TRBV28|-
TGTGCCACCACGAGGTTGGACCGTGAAGCTTTCTTT
CATTRLDREAFF
>18|TRBJ2-3|-|TRBV7-3|-
TGTGCCAGCAGCTTAAGCACTACGGGCGGGACCCACGGGGATACGCAGTATTTT
CASSLSTTGGTHGDTQYF
>15|TRBJ1-1|-|TRBV7-9|-
TGTGCCAGCAGCTTAAGGGGGAGTGGCGACAGTCAAGCTTTCTTT
CASSLRGSGDSQAFF
>16|TRBJ2-3|-|TRBV5-1|TRBD2
TGCGCCAGCAGCGGAACTAGCGGGAGCGGCACAGATACGCAGTATTTT
CASSGTSGSGTDTQYF
>13|TRBJ2-7|-|TRBV7-9|-
TGTGCCAGCAGCCCGGGCCTTTCCTACGAGCAGTACTTC
CASSPGLSYEQYF
>15|TRBJ2-1|-|TRBV5-1|TRBD1
TGCGCCAGCAGAGCACGGGGACAGGTCCGGGATGAGCAGTTCTTC
CASRARGQVRDEQFF
>17|TRBJ2-1|-|TRBV4-3|TRBD2
TGCGCCAGCAGCCAAGCGGGAGGGACTAGCGGGAACAATGAGCAGTTCTTC
CASSQAGGTSGNNEQFF
>12|TRBJ2-4|-|TRBV5-1|-
TGCGCCAGCAGCCCCACAGGTTCTATTCAGTACTTC
CASSPTGSIQYF
>14|TRBJ1-2|-|TRBV6-1|-
TGTGCCAGCAGTGAAGCCGGTGGTAACTATGGCTACACCTTC
CASSEAGGNYGYTF
>13|TRBJ2-2|-|TRBV6-6|TRBD1
TGTGCCAGCAGCAGGGGGCGTTCCTGGGAGCTGTTTTTT
CASSRGRSWELFF
>13|TRBJ1-5|few|TRBV4-2|-
TGTGCCAGCAGCCAAGATCTGGGCCAGCCCCAGCATTTT
CASSQDLGQPQHF
>16|TRBJ1-2|few|TRBV18|-
TGTGCCAGCTCACCCCCGTGGGGCGGAGGGAACTATGGCTACACCTTC
CASSPPWGGGNYGYTF
>14|TRBJ2-7|-|TRBV29-1|TRBD1
TGCAGCGTTAGGGGTATGACAGGGCGAGGGGAGCAGTACTTC
CSVRGMTGRGEQYF
>14|TRBJ2-1|few|TRBV15|-
TGTGCCACCAGCAGAGAAGGGACGTACAATGAGCAGTTCTTC
CATSREGTYNEQFF
>14|TRBJ2-3|few|TRBV28|TRBD2
TGTGCCAGCAGTCGACTAGCGGGCACAGATACGCAGTATTTT
CASSRLAGTDTQYF
>11|TRBJ2-5|-|TRBV28|-
TGTGCCAGCAGTAAGGTGGGGACCCAGTACTTC
CASSKVGTQYF
>14|TRBJ2-1|few|TRBV28|TRBD2
TGTGCCAGCAGGGAACTAGCGGGAGTGGTTGAGCAGTTCTTC
CASRELAGVVEQFF
>13|TRBJ1-5|few|TRBV18|-
TGTGCCAGCTCACAGGGAGGGGGACAGCCCCAGCATTTT
CASSQGGGQPQHF
>13|TRBJ1-1|-|TRBV5-1|-
TGCGCCAGCAGCTCTCTCATAAGCTCTGAAGCTTTCTTT
CASSSLISSEAFF
>15|TRBJ2-7|few|TRBV5-1|-
TGCGCCAGCAGCTTGGCTTGGACTTCTCCAGACGAGCAGTACTTC
CASSLAWTSPDEQYF
>14|TRBJ1-2|-|TRBV28|-
TGTGCCAGCAGTTCCCAGGGTAGATCGTATGGCTACACCTTC
CASSSQGRSYGYTF
>14|TRBJ2-5|-|TRBV7-9|-
TGTGCCAGCAGCTTGGGTATGGATTCGGAGACCCAGTACTTC
CASSLGMDSETQYF
>14|TRBJ1-3|-|TRBV7-2|-
TGTGCCAGCAGCTTTCCGGGTTCGGGAAACACCATATATTTT
CASSFPGSGNTIYF
>15|TRBJ2-7|-|TRBV5-4|TRBD2
TGTGCCAGCAGCCAACTACTAGCGGGAGGTTCCGAGCAGTACTTC
CASSQLLAGGSEQYF
>15|TRBJ1-2|-|TRBV15|-
TGTGCCACCAGCAGATATCCGACCAGATCATCGGGCTACACCTTC
CATSRYPTRSSGYTF
>16|TRBJ2-2|few|TRBV9|-
TGTGCCAGCAGCCCACCCCTAGGGACTAACACCGGGGAGCTGTTTTTT
CASSPPLGTNTGELFF
>15|TRBJ2-5|-|TRBV7-9|-
TGTGCCAGCAGCTTAGGTCCCGAGAAGAGCAGGACCCAGTACTTC
CASSLGPEKSRTQYF
>15|TRBJ2-1|-|TRBV9|TRBD2
TGTGCCAGCAGCGTCTTTAGCGGGCTATCGGATGAGCAGTTCTTC
CASSVFSGLSDEQFF